Each of the 23 T cell receptor beta chains below was sequenced from the same sample in a study of blood T cell repertoires in COVID-19. Some clones are missing from TCRdb's copy, which holds only in-frame ones; the method was immunoSEQ multiplex PCR. The sample lists 70,000 to 90,000 clones; over 65% were seen once. The sample was peripheral blood. These receptors originate from a human donor in a cohort sampled during active COVID-19.

V gene TRBV19 combines with J gene TRBJ1-5; D is ambiguous. V lost 7 bases and J 0 bases, leaving 10 bases between the germline ends. CDR3 length equals 14 residues. Germline V gives CDR1 LNHDA, CDR2 SQIVND (reference sequence). The CDR3 is CASNIGFSNQPQHF. The CDR3 region has the DNA TGTGCCAGTAATATCGGTTTTAGCAATCAGCCCCAGCATTTT.

V and J are TRBV3-1 (or the pseudogene TRBV3-2) and TRBJ1-1; possibly TRBD1 for D (6 bases). The ends were cut back, 3 bases at V and 1 base at J, with 9 bases in the middle. CDR1 is LGHDT, CDR2 YNNKEL, per germline (reference sequence). This CDR3 has 14 amino acids. Written as DNA, the CDR3 is TGTGCCAGCAGCCATCTAGGGGGGAACACTGAAGCTTTCTTT. Its translation is CASSHLGGNTEAFF.

The rearrangement joins TRBV7-2 to TRBJ2-7; 10 nucleotides match TRBD1. With V trimmed by 5 bases and J by 5 bases, 6 bases remained unmatched. CDR1 is SGHTA, CDR2 FQGNSA, per germline. The length of the CDR3 is 14 residues. CDR3 bases: TGTGCCAGCAGCCCGGACAGGGGGGTAGACGAGCAGTACTTC. Amino acid sequence: CASSPDRGVDEQYF.

This clone was picked up one time. This sequence joins TRBV6-6 and TRBJ2-1; TRBD2 is a possible D gene (6 bases). Germline-derived CDR1 and CDR2 are MNHNY and SVGAGI (reference sequence). The CDR3 runs to 18 residues. Trimming took 5 bases from V and 7 from J, leaving 27 bases between them. The DNA of the CDR3 is TGTGCCAGCAGTCCCCGACCCCCTAGCGCCCCCCCTGGGAATGAGCAGTTCTTC. Encoded protein: CASSPRPPSAPPGNEQFF.

The V call is TRBV6-5, the J call TRBJ1-4, with 7 bases identical to TRBD1. V gave up 6 bases and J gave up 8 bases; unmatched junction bases: 9. This CDR3 region has 14 residues. The germline V gene has CDR1 MNHEY and CDR2 SVGAGI. CDR3 coding DNA: TGTGCCAGCAGCACTACAGGGGCCGGGGAAAAACTGTTTTTT. Amino acids: CASSTTGAGEKLFF.

The chain has TRBV5-1 and TRBJ2-1; no firm D call. Deletions cut 0 bases from V and 4 bases from J, with 8 bases between. CDR1 SGHRS and CDR2 YFSETQ come from the germline V gene. The CDR3 is 14 residues long. The CDR3 loop reads CASSLEPSYNEQFF. CDR3 DNA sequence: TGCGCCAGCAGCTTGGAACCCAGTTACAATGAGCAGTTCTTC.

The chain carries TRBV5-5 and TRBJ2-3, with 8 bases identical to TRBD1. V gave up 1 base and J gave up 1 base; unmatched junction bases: 2. This CDR3 has 15 amino acids. In germline, CDR1 is SGHKS, CDR2 YYEKEE (reference sequence). The CDR3 nucleotides read TGTGCCAGCAGCTTGTGGGGACAGGGCACAGATACGCAGTATTTT. The encoded protein is CASSLWGQGTDTQYF.

V gene TRBV9 combines with J gene TRBJ2-3; TRBD2 is a possible D gene (5 bases). Between the trimmed V and J ends, which lost 5 bases and 2 bases, there was a span of 15 bases. The germline CDR1 and CDR2 sequences are SGDLS and YYNGEE. The CDR3 contains 15 residues. CDR3 bases: TGTGCCAGCAGTCTTAGATCCGGGAACACAGATACGCAGTATTTT. This encodes CASSLRSGNTDTQYF.

The CDR3 reads CASSLSGGRDEQYF. CDR3 sequence (DNA): TGTGCCAGCAGCTTATCGGGGGGAAGGGACGAGCAGTACTTC. The chain links TRBV11-3 to TRBJ2-7; 7 nucleotides align to TRBD2. The CDR3 sequence is 14 residues long. Germline CDR1 is SGHNT and CDR2 is YENEEA. Trimming took 2 bases from V and 5 from J; bases not matched to a gene: 6. The full variable domain, in which reference TRBV11-3 and TRBJ2-7 provide the parts outside the CDR3, is EAGVVQSPRYKIIEKKQPVAFWCNPISGHNTLYWYLQNLGQGPELLIRYENEEAVDDSQLPKDRFSAERLKGVDSTLKIQPAELGDSAVYLCASSLSGGRDEQYFGPGTRLTVT.

This sequence joins TRBV4-1 and TRBJ1-3; the match to TRBD1 covers 8 bases. The CDR3 runs 15 residues. Trimming took 2 bases from V and 6 from J; bases not matched to a gene: 6. The germline CDR1 and CDR2 sequences are MGHRA and YSYEKL. This CDR3 reads CASSQFGQGLNTIYF. CDR3 coding DNA: TGCGCCAGCAGCCAATTCGGACAGGGACTAAACACCATATATTTT.

The V gene is TRBV24-1, the J gene TRBJ2-1, with TRBD2 identical over 10 bases. The CDR3 sequence is 16 residues long. Trimming at V came to 2 bases and at J to 0 bases, leaving 0 bases not matched to a gene. CDR1 is KGHDR and CDR2 is SFDVKD in the germline V gene. The CDR3 DNA sequence: TGTGCCACCAGTGATTCTAGCGGGAGCTCCTACAATGAGCAGTTCTTC. As protein: CATSDSSGSSYNEQFF.

The rearrangement links TRBV27 to TRBJ2-7; weak D call: TRBD1 (6 bases). Germline CDR1 reads MNHEY; CDR2 reads SMNVEV (reference sequence). Trimming pared 8 bases from V and 5 bases from J, leaving 16 bases between. The CDR3 sequence is 13 residues long. For the CDR3, the DNA is TGTGCCAGCCGAAGGACAGATTCCCACGAGCAGTACTTC. Residues: CASRRTDSHEQYF.

This clone has a handful of counts. This chain connects TRBV15 to TRBJ2-5; D might be TRBD2 (6 bases). The CDR3 has 14 amino acids. The V gene lost 5 bases and the J gene lost 4 bases, with 14 bases spanning the gap. In germline, CDR1 is LNHNV, CDR2 YYDKDF (reference sequence). The DNA for the CDR3 is TGTGCCACCAGCGTCCGACTGGGGGGAGAGACCCAGTACTTC. Amino acid sequence: CATSVRLGGETQYF.

V gene TRBV7-9 combines with J gene TRBJ1-1; D call uncertain. The CDR3 sequence is 12 residues long. Germline CDR1 reads SEHNR; CDR2 reads FQNEAQ (reference sequence). V was trimmed by 6 bases and J by 8 bases, leaving 13 bases between them. The CDR3 nucleotides read TGTGCCAGCAGTTCTGCCTACAGAGAAGCTTTCTTT. It yields the protein CASSSAYREAFF. The full variable domain, in which reference TRBV7-9 and TRBJ1-1 provide the parts outside the CDR3, is DTGVSQNPRHKITKRGQNVTFRCDPISEHNRLYWYRQTLGQGPEFLTYFQNEAQLEKSRLLSDRFSAERPKGSFSTLEIQRTEQGDSAMYLCASSSAYREAFFGQGTRLTVV.

The V and J genes are TRBV7-2 and TRBJ2-7, with TRBD2 matching over 8 bases. The CDR3 totals 14 residues. The V and J ends lost 5 bases and 5 bases, in that order; junction bases with no gene match: 8. Per germline, CDR1 SGHTA and CDR2 FQGNSA. CDR3 DNA: TGTGCCAGCAGCGATCGACGGGGGGGGCACGAGCAGTACTTC. Amino acids: CASSDRRGGHEQYF.

The chain uses TRBV2 and TRBJ1-1, with 8 bases that match TRBD1. The CDR3 consists of 13 residues. The germline CDR1 and CDR2 sequences are SNHLY and FYNNEI. V gave up 3 bases and J gave up 10 bases; unmatched junction bases: 7. CDR3 nucleotides: TGTGCCAGCAGTGAGTCCCAGGGGGCCGGAGCTTTCTTT. Translating it yields CASSESQGAGAFF.

This chain connects TRBV2 to TRBJ1-2; D uncertain. Trimming left V 7 bases short and J 1 base short, with 13 bases between. This CDR3 is built from 14 residues. Germline-derived CDR1 and CDR2 are SNHLY and FYNNEI. CDR3: CASTTPSINYGYTF. For the CDR3, the DNA is TGTGCCAGCACTACGCCGTCCATTAACTATGGCTACACCTTC.

V and J are TRBV5-1 and TRBJ1-3; D is ambiguous. The CDR3 has 14 amino acids. The germline V gene encodes CDR1 SGHRS and CDR2 YFSETQ. V lost 4 bases and J 0 bases, leaving 8 bases between the germline ends. As DNA, the CDR3 is TGCGCCAGCAGCCGGGAAAGCTCTGGAAACACCATATATTTT. This codes for CASSRESSGNTIYF.

The V call is TRBV28, the J call TRBJ2-1; possibly TRBD2 for D (5 bases). The germline V gene has CDR1 MDHEN and CDR2 SYDVKM. V lost 5 bases and J lost 5, with 19 bases in between. The CDR3 totals 16 residues. In DNA, the CDR3 is TGTGCCAGCAGTCCCCCATCTGGCGGAGGCGACAATGAGCAGTTCTTC. It encodes CASSPPSGGGDNEQFF.

The V and J genes are TRBV6-5 and TRBJ1-2; 10 bases agree with TRBD1. The CDR3 has 13 amino acids. Trimming took 6 bases from V and 14 from J; bases not matched to a gene: 12. Germline values: CDR1 MNHEY, CDR2 SVGAGI. CDR3 amino acids: CASRDSGTGVRTF. In DNA, the CDR3 is TGTGCCAGCAGAGACTCCGGGACAGGGGTAAGAACCTTC.

The V call is TRBV4-1, the J call TRBJ2-7, with 9 bases lining up with TRBD1. Germline V gives CDR1 MGHRA, CDR2 YSYEKL. The CDR3 has 17 residues. Germline trimming cut 6 bases from V and 7 bases from J; bases unmatched to any gene: 19. CDR3 nucleotide sequence: TGCGCCAGCAGGCTTTACCCCACACCGGGACAGGGATCTGAGCAGTACTTC. Translating gives CASRLYPTPGQGSEQYF.

The rearrangement joins TRBV5-1 to TRBJ1-4; 8 bases map to TRBD1. This CDR3 region has 12 residues. The germline V gene has CDR1 SGHRS and CDR2 YFSETQ. J gave up 11 bases and V 4 bases, and 4 bases lay outside the gene matches. In DNA, the CDR3 is TGCGCCAGCAGCCCACAGGGGGAGAAACTGTTTTTT. Translation gives CASSPQGEKLFF.

In the case of this clone: The junction departs from the called germline gene at one end, perhaps through a read error. The V gene is TRBV7-7, the J gene TRBJ2-6, with D maybe TRBD2 (6 bases). From germline, CDR1 is SSHAT and CDR2 FNYEAQ (reference sequence). The CDR3 contains 19 residues. CDR3 sequence reads: CASSPRGSGGNSGANVLTF. CDR3 DNA: TGTGCTAGCAGCCCCCGGGGTAGCGGAGGCAACTCTGGGGCCAACGTCCTGACTTTC.